This T cell receptor beta chain was obtained from a study of somatic mutations in cytotoxic T cells in rheumatoid arthritis. The overall study: It was right after diagnosis, before any treatment, that patient blood (just over 29 ml EDTA) was drawn. Selected T-cell populations stained with V beta antibodies were isolated by flow sorting to nearly 100% purity; these included V beta1+ cells subjected to TCRB sequencing. Overall study results and limits: Within 8 of 65 patients, the single biggest CD8+ clone made up more than 20% of CD8+ cells. Increasing age coincided with elevated CD8+ clonality among rheumatoid arthritis patients, though not among healthy controls.

Only in-frame clones appear in the TCRdb table, and some are missing; sequencing was by immunoSEQ multiplex PCR. The repertoire holds approximately 19,000 clones, with roughly four fifths as singletons. Trimming took 10 bases from V and 4 from J, leaving 19 bases between them. The CDR3 contains 14 residues. Germline-derived CDR1 and CDR2 are MDHEN and SYDVKM. Comments on this clone: Its antigen remains unidentified.

The J gene is TRBJ1-2, the V gene TRBV28, with a possible D match to TRBD1 (5 bases). This receptor was obtained from an adult with rheumatoid arthritis. Sequenced sample: CD8+ T cells sorted from blood. CDR3 nucleotide sequence: TGTGCCACCCGAACCGGGACGGCTCTCTATGGCTACACCTTC. Translated, it gives CATRTGTALYGYTF.